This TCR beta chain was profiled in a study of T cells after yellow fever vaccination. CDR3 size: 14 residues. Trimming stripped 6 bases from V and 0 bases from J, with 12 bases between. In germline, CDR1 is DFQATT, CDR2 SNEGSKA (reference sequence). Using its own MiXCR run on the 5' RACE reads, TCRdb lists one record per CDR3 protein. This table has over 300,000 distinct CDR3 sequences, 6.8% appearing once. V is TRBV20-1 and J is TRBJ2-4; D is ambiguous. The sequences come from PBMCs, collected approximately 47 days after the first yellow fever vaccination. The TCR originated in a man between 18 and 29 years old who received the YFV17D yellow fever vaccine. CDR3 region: CSAVFQVAKNIQYF. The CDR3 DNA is TGCAGTGCCGTGTTCCAGGTAGCCAAAAACATTCAGTACTTC.